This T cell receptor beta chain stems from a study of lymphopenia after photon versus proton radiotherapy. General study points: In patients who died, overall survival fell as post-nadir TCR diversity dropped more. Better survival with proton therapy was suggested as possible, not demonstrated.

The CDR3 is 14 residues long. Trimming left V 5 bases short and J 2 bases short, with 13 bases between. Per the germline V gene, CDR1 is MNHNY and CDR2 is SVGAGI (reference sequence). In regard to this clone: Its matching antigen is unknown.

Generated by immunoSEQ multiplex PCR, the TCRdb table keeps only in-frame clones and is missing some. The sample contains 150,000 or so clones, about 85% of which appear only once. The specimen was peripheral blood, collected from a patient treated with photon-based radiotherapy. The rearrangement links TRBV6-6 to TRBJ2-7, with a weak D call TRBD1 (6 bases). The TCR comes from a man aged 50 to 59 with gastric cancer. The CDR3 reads CASSAVRDTYEQYF. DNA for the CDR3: TGTGCCAGCAGTGCCGTCCGGGACACCTACGAGCAGTACTTC.